The 6 T cell receptor beta chains reported below all come from one sample, sequenced in a study of T cell repertoires in cytomegalovirus infection. TCRdb redid the calling of the reads with MiXCR, one entry per CDR3 protein. The profile shows 45,000 to 60,000 distinct CDR3 sequences, around 18% of them singletons. These TCRs' antigens remain unknown. The source was CD8+ T cells from cultured PBMCs, collected from culture after CMV antigen stimulation. Receptors were obtained from a human donor in good health (CMV status not recorded). Some clones in this sample may be carry-over from other donors' samples.

This clonotype came up a few times. V is TRBV9 and J is TRBJ1-4; TRBD1 matches at 7 bases. Losses at the gene ends were 0 bases for V and 6 bases for J; bases not matched to a gene: 5. Germline loops: CDR1 SGDLS, CDR2 YYNGEE. There are 15 residues in the CDR3. The CDR3 here is CASSVARDSHEKLFF. The CDR3 nucleotides read TGTGCCAGCAGCGTAGCGAGGGACAGTCATGAAAAACTGTTTTTT.

This clonotype was seen many times. This chain uses TRBV19 with TRBJ2-3, with 7 positions matching TRBD2. V lost 6 bases, J lost 2 bases, and 2 bases stayed unmatched. This CDR3 has 13 amino acids. Germline-derived CDR1 and CDR2 are LNHDA and SQIVND (reference sequence). The chain's CDR3 is CASRGRVTDTQYF. The DNA of the CDR3 is TGTGCCAGTAGGGGGAGGGTCACAGATACGCAGTATTTT.

V and J are TRBV6-2 or TRBV6-3 and TRBJ2-1; 15 bases match TRBD2. The germline V gene encodes CDR1 MNHEY and CDR2 SVGEGT. V shed 5 bases and J 4 bases; nucleotides not matched to a gene: 12. The CDR3 length is 19 residues. In DNA form, the CDR3 reads TGTGCCAGCAGTCAGTTTGGACTAGCGGGAGGGCCTACTTACAATGAGCAGTTCTTC. Translating gives CASSQFGLAGGPTYNEQFF.

The chain employs TRBV7-6 and TRBJ2-3; a possible D gene is TRBD1 (6 bases). The V end was cut by 2 bases, the J end by 4 bases, with 19 bases between. Germline V gene sequence: CDR1 SGHVS, CDR2 FNYEAQ. CDR3 length equals 17 residues. The CDR3 DNA reads as TGTGCCAGCAGCTTAAGAGGCAGGGACAACATCGCAGATACGCAGTATTTT. Residues: CASSLRGRDNIADTQYF. The full variable domain, rest sourced from reference TRBV7-6 and TRBJ2-3, is GAGVSQSPRYKVTKRGQDVALRCDPISGHVSLYWYRQALGQGPEFLTYFNYEAQQDKSGLPNDRFSAERPEGSISTLTIQRTEQRDSAMYRCASSLRGRDNIADTQYFGPGTRLTVL.

The genes are TRBV11-2 and TRBJ2-7; D gene ambiguous. V was trimmed by 1 base and J by 2 bases, leaving 9 bases between them. The CDR3 totals 14 residues. CDR1 is SGHAT and CDR2 is FQNNGV in the germline V gene. The CDR3 protein is CASSLGTSPYEQYF. In DNA, the CDR3 is TGTGCCAGCAGCTTAGGTACAAGTCCCTACGAGCAGTACTTC.

The chain recombines TRBV7-9 with TRBJ1-4; possibly TRBD1 for D (5 bases). Germline lookup yields CDR1 SEHNR and CDR2 FQNEAQ (reference sequence). Trimming left V 6 bases short and J 4 bases short, with 18 bases between. The CDR3 length is 16 residues. The CDR3 sequence: CASSPGTASGNEKLFF. DNA of the CDR3: TGTGCCAGCAGTCCTGGGACGGCGTCGGGTAATGAAAAACTGTTTTTT.